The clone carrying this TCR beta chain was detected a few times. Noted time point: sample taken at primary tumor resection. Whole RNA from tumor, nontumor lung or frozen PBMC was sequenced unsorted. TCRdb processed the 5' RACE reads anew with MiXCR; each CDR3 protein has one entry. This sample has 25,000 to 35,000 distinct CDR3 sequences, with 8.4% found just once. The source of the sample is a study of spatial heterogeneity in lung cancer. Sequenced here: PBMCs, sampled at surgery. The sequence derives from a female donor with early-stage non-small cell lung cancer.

CDR3 amino acids: CASSSGTDSTDTQYF. In nucleotides, the CDR3 is TGTGCCAGCAGCAGTGGGACAGATAGCACAGATACGCAGTATTTT. The chain recombines TRBV11-3 with TRBJ2-3; 7 bases align to TRBD1. Germline trimming cut 5 bases from V and 0 bases from J; bases unmatched to any gene: 5. Germline CDR1 and CDR2: SGHNT and YENEEA. The length of the CDR3 is 15 residues.